The 14 T cell receptor beta chains below come from one sample, sequenced in a study of Tregs in tolerant kidney transplant recipients (dated by TCRdb to about 2019). The library relied on the immunoSEQ multiplex PCR assay. The source is immuneACCESS, and TCRdb retained only in-frame sequences with V and J called. Part of the clones is not carried over; for the studies checked, unresolved V genes explain less than half of this, and the remainder is unexplained. The sample records 15,000 to 25,000 clones, 50% to 70% of which are singletons. Jointly, the top ten make up 3% to 3.5% of the sample. These TCRs are of unknown antigen specificity. Sequencing was done on a sample of Tregs from blood cultured with allogeneic cells. These receptors all come from a human donor in good health.

The rearrangement joins TRBV5-1 to TRBJ2-5; D is possibly TRBD2 (5 bases). Germline V CDR1 and CDR2: SGHRS, YFSETQ. The CDR3 is 14 amino acids. The germline V and J ends were trimmed by 3 bases and 1 base, with 10 bases remaining between them. The CDR3 coding sequence is TGCGCCAGCAGCTCCGCGCGGGCCCAAGAGACCCAGTACTTC. Translating it yields CASSSARAQETQYF.

Written as DNA, the CDR3 is TGTGCCAGCAGGGGGGACTACCCCCACTCTGGGGCCAACGTCCTGACTTTC. This encodes CASRGDYPHSGANVLTF. The chain is built from TRBV28 and TRBJ2-6, with 7 nucleotides matching TRBD2. The CDR3 extends over 17 amino acids. The germline V gene has CDR1 MDHEN and CDR2 SYDVKM. V was pared by 6 bases and J by 0 bases, with 8 bases of the junction left unmatched. Looking up the rest from reference TRBV28 and TRBJ2-6 gives the full variable domain: DVKVTQSSRYLVKRTGEKVFLECVQDMDHENMFWYRQDPGLGLRLIYFSYDVKMKEKGDIPEGYSVSREKKERFSLILESASTNQTSMYLCASRGDYPHSGANVLTFGAGSRLTVL.

The chain is built from TRBV19 and TRBJ2-1; no firm D call. The ends were cut back, 3 bases at V and 2 bases at J, with 8 bases in the middle. The CDR3 runs to 14 residues. Germline V gives CDR1 LNHDA, CDR2 SQIVND (reference sequence). CDR3 nucleotides: TGTGCCAGTAGTATCTGGGGTGCCTACAATGAGCAGTTCTTC. Amino acids: CASSIWGAYNEQFF. Based on the CDR3 plus reference TRBV19 and TRBJ2-1, the full variable domain is DGGITQSPKYLFRKEGQNVTLSCEQNLNHDAMYWYRQDPGQGLRLIYYSQIVNDFQKGDIAEGYSVSREKKESFPLTVTSAQKNPTAFYLCASSIWGAYNEQFFGPGTRLTVL.

This clone was seen once. V and J are TRBV6-4 and TRBJ1-2, with TRBD1 matching over 8 bases. CDR3 length equals 13 residues. Germline loops: CDR1 MRHNA, CDR2 SNTAGT. V shed 10 bases and J 4 bases; nucleotides not matched to a gene: 8. The CDR3 bases are TGTGCCAACCCCAGGGGGCGCGGCTATGGCTACACCTTC. It translates to CANPRGRGYGYTF.

V is TRBV6-1 and J is TRBJ2-5; 9 positions agree with TRBD1. The ends lost 0 bases at V and 2 bases at J; junction bases unmatched: 4. The CDR3 runs to 16 residues. Germline V gene lookup returns CDR1 MNHNS and CDR2 SASEGT. The CDR3 sequence: CASSEASGTGQETQYF. CDR3 coding DNA: TGTGCCAGCAGTGAAGCCTCCGGGACAGGGCAAGAGACCCAGTACTTC.

The chain has TRBV7-3 and TRBJ2-7; D is undetermined. From germline, CDR1 is SGHTA and CDR2 FQGTGA. CDR3 length: 14 amino acids. V was clipped by 7 bases and J by 0 bases, with 13 bases between them. This CDR3 is CASTLSAISYEQYF. Here the CDR3 DNA reads TGTGCCAGCACCCTCTCAGCCATCTCCTACGAGCAGTACTTC.

V is TRBV6-9 and J is TRBJ2-7, with D unresolved. Trimming took off 7 bases at V and 7 bases at J, with 17 bases between the two ends. The CDR3 covers 13 residues. Germline lookup yields CDR1 MNHGY and CDR2 SVAAGI. The CDR3 DNA follows: TGTGCCAGCAAGGAGACTGTGACACTGGAGCAGTACTTC. Its protein product is CASKETVTLEQYF.

The V and J genes are TRBV13 and TRBJ2-5; D might be TRBD2 (6 bases). Trimming pared 3 bases from V and 5 bases from J, leaving 25 bases between. In germline, CDR1 is PRHDT, CDR2 FYEKMQ (reference sequence). The CDR3 extends over 18 amino acids. CDR3 DNA sequence: TGTGCCAGCAGCTTGGATGACGCCGGGACTCCCGAGGCGGAGACCCAGTACTTC. Protein product: CASSLDDAGTPEAETQYF.

The chain combines TRBV6-1 with TRBJ1-2; D remains ambiguous. This CDR3 has 14 residues. Germline V gene data show CDR1 as MNHNS and CDR2 as SASEGT. Trimming removed 2 bases at V and 4 bases at J, with 11 bases between. In DNA form, the CDR3 reads TGTGCCAGCAGTGAATCATGGATATCCTATGGCTACACCTTC. As protein: CASSESWISYGYTF.

The sample holds a few counts of this clone. The V and J genes are TRBV5-1 and TRBJ2-2; D might be TRBD2 (7 bases). The CDR3 is made up of 16 amino acids. The ends were cut back, 7 bases at V and 5 bases at J, with 21 bases in the middle. CDR1 SGHRS and CDR2 YFSETQ come from the germline V gene. The CDR3 region is CASVRGSGGRTGELFF. CDR3 nucleotides: TGCGCCAGCGTCAGAGGGTCGGGGGGCCGGACCGGGGAGCTGTTTTTT.

The rearrangement joins TRBV6-5 to TRBJ2-6; TRBD1 matches 8 bases. The CDR3 has 15 residues. The junction had 3 bases not matched to a gene; V was cut back by 6 bases and J by 2 bases. Germline-derived CDR1 and CDR2 are MNHEY and SVGAGI. DNA for the CDR3: TGTGCCAGCAGGTGGACAGGGACTGGGGCCAACGTCCTGACTTTC. It yields the protein CASRWTGTGANVLTF.

The chain joins TRBV6-6 to TRBJ2-5, with D possibly TRBD1 on 5 matching bases. The tail of the sequence fits TRBJ2-7 better, so the J call may be wrong. Germline V lookup: CDR1 MNHNY, CDR2 SVGAGI (reference sequence). The CDR3 spans 12 residues. This CDR3 is CASGAGTYEQYF. CDR3 bases: TGTGCCAGCGGAGCAGGGACCTACGAGCAGTACTTC.

The rearrangement links TRBV7-3 to TRBJ2-7; 10 bases are shared with TRBD1. There are 15 residues in the CDR3. J was trimmed by 1 base and V by 5 bases; bases with no gene match: 5. The germline CDR1 and CDR2 sequences are SGHTA and FQGTGA. In DNA form, the CDR3 reads TGTGCCAGCAGCCCGCAGGGACAGGGGTCCTACGAGCAGTACTTC. Protein product: CASSPQGQGSYEQYF.

This chain connects TRBV7-6 to TRBJ2-2; D unclear. From germline, CDR1 is SGHVS and CDR2 FNYEAQ. The CDR3 consists of 16 residues. V was pared by 5 bases and J by 0 bases, with 13 bases between. CDR3 bases: TGTGCCAGCAGCCTAGGAGTGGCTGCGAACACCGGGGAGCTGTTTTTT. Its protein product is CASSLGVAANTGELFF.